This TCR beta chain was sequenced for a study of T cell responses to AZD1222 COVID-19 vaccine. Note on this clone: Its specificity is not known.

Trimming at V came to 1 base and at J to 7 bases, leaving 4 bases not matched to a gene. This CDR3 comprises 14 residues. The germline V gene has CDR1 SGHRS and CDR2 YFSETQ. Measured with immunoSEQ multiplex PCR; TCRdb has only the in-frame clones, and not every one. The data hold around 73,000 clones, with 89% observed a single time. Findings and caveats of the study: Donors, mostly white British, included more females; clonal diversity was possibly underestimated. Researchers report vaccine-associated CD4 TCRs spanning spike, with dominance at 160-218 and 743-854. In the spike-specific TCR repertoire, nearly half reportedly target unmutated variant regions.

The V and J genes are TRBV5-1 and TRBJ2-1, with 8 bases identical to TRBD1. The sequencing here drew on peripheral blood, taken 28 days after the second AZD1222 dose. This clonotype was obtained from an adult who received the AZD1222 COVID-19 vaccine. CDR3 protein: CASSLRTGSNEQFF. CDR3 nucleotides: TGCGCCAGCAGCTTGCGGACAGGGTCAAATGAGCAGTTCTTC.